This entry lists 11 T cell receptor beta chains sequenced from one sample in a study of cytomegalovirus exposure and HLA in healthy donors. Researchers ran the PCR with 60 Vbeta and 13 Jbeta primers. Assay used: immunoSEQ multiplex PCR; TCRdb lists only in-frame clones, some missing. Among approximately 140,000 clones listed, roughly 77% were seen once. The specimen sequenced was PBMCs. Receptor source: a woman aged 40-49 years in good health and CMV-seropositive.

The V gene is TRBV11-3, the J gene TRBJ2-2; TRBD1 matches 7 bases. Germline V gene sequence: CDR1 SGHNT, CDR2 YENEEA. After removal of 5 bases from V and 4 bases from J, the junction contained 10 bases not matched to a gene. The CDR3 is 16 residues long. CDR3 DNA: TGTGCCAGCAGCGAGAATAACAGGGGTATCACCGGGGAGCTGTTTTTT. Protein sequence: CASSENNRGITGELFF.

The rearrangement joins TRBV27 to TRBJ2-5, with a weak D call TRBD2 (5 bases). V was pared by 6 bases and J by 1 base, with 12 bases between. In germline, CDR1 is MNHEY, CDR2 SMNVEV (reference sequence). The CDR3 runs 14 residues. DNA of the CDR3: TGTGCCAGCAGACCCATGGACTTCCAAGAGACCCAGTACTTC. This encodes CASRPMDFQETQYF.

The chain has TRBV21-1 and TRBJ2-7; the tabulated D call, TRBD1, remains unverified against the DNA. TRBV21-1 is tagged as a pseudogene. The CDR3 sequence is 17 residues long. CDR3 in DNA: TGTGCCAGCAGCAAAGAGGCTGAGGCGGACAGGTCCTACGAGCAGTACTTC. Translation: CASSKEAEADRSYEQYF.

CDR3 nucleotide sequence: TGTGCCAGCAGCGACTTGGGACAGGGGAATCAGCCCCAGCATTTT. As protein: CASSDLGQGNQPQHF. V and J are TRBV2 and TRBJ1-5; 10 nucleotides match TRBD1. The germline V gene encodes CDR1 SNHLY and CDR2 FYNNEI. CDR3 size: 15 residues. V was clipped by 6 bases and J by 4 bases; unmatched bases: 6.

The chain couples TRBV5-4 to TRBJ2-7, with a weak D call TRBD1 (5 bases). In germline, CDR1 is SGHNT, CDR2 YYREEE (reference sequence). CDR3 length equals 13 residues. V was trimmed by 5 bases and J by 3 bases, leaving 12 bases between them. The CDR3 nucleotides are TGTGCCAGCAGTACCTATCAGGGCTACGAGCAGTACTTC. This translates into CASSTYQGYEQYF.

The J gene is TRBJ2-1, the V gene TRBV4-2; weak D call: TRBD1 (6 bases). Per germline, CDR1 LGHNA and CDR2 YNFKEQ. This CDR3 is 12 amino acids long. The V gene lost 6 bases and the J gene lost 8 bases, with 11 bases spanning the gap. CDR3 in DNA: TGTGCCAGCAGAATGAACAGGGATGAGCAGTTCTTC. The encoded protein is CASRMNRDEQFF.

V is TRBV28 and J is TRBJ1-5; the D gene is possibly TRBD1 (5 bases). With 5 bases removed from V and 4 bases from J, the gap between germline ends came to 12 bases. Germline V CDR1 and CDR2: MDHEN, SYDVKM. The length of the CDR3 is 14 residues. The CDR3 DNA is TGTGCCAGCAGTAAAAACCAGGGTAATCAGCCCCAGCATTTT. It specifies CASSKNQGNQPQHF.

The rearrangement uses TRBV7-2 and TRBJ1-4, with D perhaps matching TRBD1 (6 bases). V dropped 5 bases and J dropped 2 bases, with 15 bases sitting between them. CDR3 length: 16 residues. Germline CDR1 SGHTA, CDR2 FQGNSA. CDR3 sequence: CASSRDSGATNEKLFF. Written as DNA, the CDR3 is TGTGCCAGCAGCCGCGATTCAGGGGCGACTAATGAAAAACTGTTTTTT.

J is TRBJ2-3 and V is TRBV27; D not resolved. The germline gives CDR1 MNHEY, CDR2 SMNVEV (reference sequence). Trimming stripped 3 bases from V and 5 bases from J, with 6 bases between. This CDR3 has 12 amino acids. DNA of the CDR3: TGTGCCAGCAGTTTCCAGCGAGATACGCAGTATTTT. It specifies CASSFQRDTQYF.

This chain links TRBV5-1 with TRBJ1-2, with 9 bases lining up with TRBD1. V trimming: 0 bases; J trimming: 4 bases; junction bases outside the gene matches: 7. This CDR3 is built from 16 residues. The germline V gene encodes CDR1 SGHRS and CDR2 YFSETQ. The CDR3 nucleotides are TGCGCCAGCAGCTTGGGAGACACAGGGGGCACCTATGGCTACACCTTC. This translates into CASSLGDTGGTYGYTF.

The gene calls are TRBV18 and TRBJ1-2; 8 bases match TRBD1. Germline CDR1 reads KGHSH; CDR2 reads LQKENI. Germline trimming cut 1 base from V and 8 bases from J; bases unmatched to any gene: 3. The CDR3 has 13 residues. The CDR3: CASSPQDREGYTF. The DNA of the CDR3 is TGTGCCAGCTCACCACAGGACAGGGAAGGCTACACCTTC.